This T cell receptor (beta chain) was found in a study of T cells in Graves' hyperthyroidism and ophthalmopathy. It was considered stable Graves' hyperthyroidism when ophthalmopathy did not progress within 18 months. In making diagnoses, clinical symptoms, serum thyroxine and TRAb, thyroid ultrasound and orbital computed tomography were all used. About this clonotype itself: The antigen remains undetermined. One base away lies a much larger clone, so this may be a sequencing read error.

Study results and limitations: Most expanded thyroid clonotypes above 0.001 recurred in blood. A model of 13 V-J features distinguished ophthalmopathy from stable hyperthyroidism.

There were TCR beta CDR3 regions amplified from RNA transcripts. The HTBI primer set was used in a first-round RT-PCR of the TCR CDR3. TCRdb recomputed calls from the multiplex PCR reads with MiXCR, one row per CDR3 protein. Among approximately 500,000 distinct CDR3 sequences listed, around 42% were seen once. The sequenced material came from peripheral blood or thyroid tissue (not recorded which). The clonotype comes from a young woman with Graves' hyperthyroidism.

The CDR3 DNA reads as TGTGCCAGCAGCTCACCAAGGCAGTTCTACGAGCAGTACTTC. Translating it yields CASSSPRQFYEQYF. This chain connects TRBV7-9 to TRBJ2-7; D gene uncertain. V lost 4 bases and J lost 3, with 13 bases in between. This CDR3 has 14 amino acids. The V gene's germline CDR1 is SEHNR and CDR2 FQNEAQ (reference sequence).